The 17 T cell receptor beta chains below come from one sample, sequenced in a study of cytomegalovirus exposure and HLA in healthy donors. It was with 60 Vbeta and 13 Jbeta primers that the PCR ran. The assay was immunoSEQ multiplex PCR, and TCRdb's table has in-frame clones only and misses some. Of under 100,000 clones listed, around two thirds are singletons. Sequenced input: PBMCs. All receptors derive from a woman under 40 in good health and CMV-seropositive.

The chain recombines TRBV19 with TRBJ1-3, with 7 bases identical to TRBD1. CDR1 is LNHDA and CDR2 is SQIVND in the germline V gene (reference sequence). Trimming at V came to 3 bases and at J to 3 bases, leaving 5 bases not matched to a gene. The CDR3 has 15 residues. The CDR3 bases are TGTGCCAGTAGTATGGAGGACAGGTTTGGAAACACCATATATTTT. Its translation is CASSMEDRFGNTIYF.

J is TRBJ1-1 and V is TRBV7-6; D is unclear. Trimming took 5 bases from V and 0 from J, leaving 10 bases between them. The CDR3 has 14 residues. The V gene's germline CDR1 is SGHVS and CDR2 FNYEAQ. The CDR3 DNA follows: TGTGCCAGCAGCCCCGTGAGCTTGAACACTGAAGCTTTCTTT. Translation: CASSPVSLNTEAFF.

A few counts support this clone. This chain uses TRBV10-3 with TRBJ2-1; 10 bases are a match to TRBD2. The V gene's germline CDR1 is ENHRY and CDR2 SYGVKD. The CDR3 is made up of 16 amino acids. Trimming took 6 bases from V and 4 from J; bases not matched to a gene: 9. The CDR3 region is CAISPRSGGLYNEQFF. The CDR3 DNA is TGTGCCATCAGCCCCCGTAGCGGGGGGCTTTACAATGAGCAGTTCTTC.

V gene TRBV5-4 combines with J gene TRBJ1-2; 7 bases map to TRBD1. This CDR3 spans 11 amino acids. Germline V gives CDR1 SGHNT, CDR2 YYREEE (reference sequence). The junction had 3 bases not matched to a gene; V was cut back by 5 bases and J by 8 bases. The CDR3 nucleotides are TGTGCCAGCAGAGCAGGGGGGGGCTACACCTTC. This translates into CASRAGGGYTF.

This clone was counted between two and nine times. The CDR3 sequence is CASGDSLPGQFF. The DNA of the CDR3 is TGCGCCAGCGGGGACTCCCTGCCAGGGCAGTTCTTC. The chain joins TRBV5-1 to TRBJ2-1, with TRBD2 as a possible D gene (6 bases). This CDR3 spans 12 amino acids. Germline assignment: CDR1 SGHRS and CDR2 YFSETQ. With 7 bases removed from V and 12 bases from J, the gap between germline ends came to 17 bases.

The chain combines TRBV28 with TRBJ1-2; 7 bases agree with TRBD1. The length of the CDR3 is 14 residues. Germline values: CDR1 MDHEN, CDR2 SYDVKM. V shed 2 bases, J shed 2 bases, and the junction held 2 bases outside the gene matches. The CDR3 reads CASSLGRGNYGYTF. CDR3 DNA: TGTGCCAGCAGTTTAGGCAGGGGGAACTATGGCTACACCTTC.

For the CDR3, the DNA is TGTGCCAGCTCCGGGCCAGGGCTTCCCTATGAAGCTTTCTTT. Residues: CASSGPGLPYEAFF. V is TRBV7-2 and J is TRBJ1-1; a possible D gene is TRBD1 (5 bases). This CDR3 spans 14 amino acids. Germline loops: CDR1 SGHTA, CDR2 FQGNSA. V lost 8 bases and J lost 7, with 20 bases in between.

V gene TRBV5-1 combines with J gene TRBJ1-4, with D possibly TRBD1 on 5 matching bases. The CDR3 consists of 16 residues. V was trimmed by 0 bases and J by 0 bases, leaving 9 bases between them. Germline lookup yields CDR1 SGHRS and CDR2 YFSETQ. In DNA form, the CDR3 reads TGCGCCAGCAGCTTGGGGGGCCAAGCAACTAATGAAAAACTGTTTTTT. This codes for CASSLGGQATNEKLFF.

This clone was counted between two and nine times. At the DNA level, this CDR3 is encoded by other sequences in the same sample as well. The chain couples TRBV5-4 to TRBJ2-3; 9 nucleotides agree with TRBD2. This CDR3 region has 17 residues. V dropped 0 bases and J dropped 1; count of bases not matched to a gene: 6. Germline V lookup: CDR1 SGHNT, CDR2 YYREEE (reference sequence). CDR3 region: CASSLAGAGGRTDTQYF. For the CDR3, the DNA is TGTGCCAGCAGCTTGGCCGGAGCGGGGGGACGCACAGATACGCAGTATTTT.

The chain couples TRBV5-6 to TRBJ1-2, with D perhaps TRBD1 (5 bases). The CDR3 runs to 17 residues. V shed 2 bases and J shed 0 bases, with 17 bases lying between them. Germline V gene data show CDR1 as SGHDT and CDR2 as YYEEEE. CDR3 protein: CASSFRVPDLANYGYTF. CDR3 bases: TGTGCCAGCAGCTTCAGGGTTCCGGATCTAGCTAACTATGGCTACACCTTC. The full variable domain, completed using reference TRBV5-6 and TRBJ1-2, is DAGVTQSPTHLIKTRGQQVTLRCSPKSGHDTVSWYQQALGQGPQFIFQYYEEEERQRGNFPDRFSGHQFPNYSSELNVNALLLGDSALYLCASSFRVPDLANYGYTFGSGTRLTVV.

The chain uses TRBV4-3 and TRBJ2-3; 13 bases agree with TRBD2. Germline trimming cut 3 bases from V and 2 bases from J; bases unmatched to any gene: 11. The CDR3 extends over 19 amino acids. CDR1 LGHNA and CDR2 YSLEER come from the germline V gene. The CDR3 DNA is TGCGCCAGCAGCCAGACGGGACTAGCGGGACCGTTATTCACAGATACGCAGTATTTT. This translates into CASSQTGLAGPLFTDTQYF.

The chain joins TRBV6-6 to TRBJ1-2, with 7 nucleotides matching TRBD1. In germline, CDR1 is MNHNY, CDR2 SVGAGI (reference sequence). Trimming removed 4 bases from V and 4 bases from J; junction bases left unmatched: 9. CDR3 length: 15 amino acids. DNA for the CDR3: TGTGCCAGCAGTTCCAGACAGGGTTCCGCCTATGGCTACACCTTC. Residues: CASSSRQGSAYGYTF.

This clone appeared a single time. V usage is TRBV19 and J usage is TRBJ2-3; 8 bases map to TRBD1. The germline CDR1 and CDR2 sequences are LNHDA and SQIVND (reference sequence). This CDR3 spans 15 amino acids. J lost 5 bases, V lost 1 base, and 5 bases had no gene match. The CDR3 protein is CASSIGQGARDTQYF. For the CDR3, the DNA is TGTGCCAGTAGTATAGGGCAGGGGGCGCGAGATACGCAGTATTTT. The full variable domain, completed using reference TRBV19 and TRBJ2-3, is DGGITQSPKYLFRKEGQNVTLSCEQNLNHDAMYWYRQDPGQGLRLIYYSQIVNDFQKGDIAEGYSVSREKKESFPLTVTSAQKNPTAFYLCASSIGQGARDTQYFGPGTRLTVL.

A remark on this clone: Other DNA variants within this sample encode the same CDR3. This chain links TRBV15 with TRBJ1-3; perhaps TRBD1 as D (6 bases). CDR3 length equals 15 residues. Germline loops: CDR1 LNHNV, CDR2 YYDKDF (reference sequence). V was shortened by 3 bases and J by 0 bases, with 9 bases between the two germline ends. The CDR3 protein is CATSRDRASGNTIYF. The CDR3 DNA sequence: TGTGCCACCAGCAGGGACAGAGCCTCTGGAAACACCATATATTTT. The full variable domain, completed using reference TRBV15 and TRBJ1-3, is DAMVIQNPRYQVTQFGKPVTLSCSQTLNHNVMYWYQQKSSQAPKLLFHYYDKDFNNEADTPDNFQSRRPNTSFCFLDIRSPGLGDTAMYLCATSRDRASGNTIYFGEGSWLTVV.

This chain connects TRBV19 to TRBJ2-5, with 8 bases identical to TRBD1. Unmatched junction bases numbered 7, after V lost 5 bases and J lost 5 bases. CDR3 length equals 14 residues. The germline CDR1 and CDR2 sequences are LNHDA and SQIVND (reference sequence). The DNA for the CDR3 is TGTGCCAGTAGTGTGGACAGGGATGGTGAGACCCAGTACTTC. Translated: CASSVDRDGETQYF.

This clone was observed a few times. V is TRBV14 and J is TRBJ2-2, with 8 bases aligning to TRBD2. Trimming removed 2 bases from V and 4 bases from J; junction bases left unmatched: 3. The CDR3 consists of 15 residues. CDR1 and CDR2 from the germline V gene are SGHDN and FVKESK. CDR3 residues: CASSQRGGPTGELFF. The CDR3 region has the DNA TGTGCCAGCAGCCAACGGGGGGGCCCCACCGGGGAGCTGTTTTTT.

Points on this clone: At one of its ends the junction is not consistent with the germline gene, which may arise from a read error. The chain links TRBV30 to TRBJ1-2; 8 bases are a match to TRBD1. CDR1 and CDR2 from the germline V gene are GTSNPN and SVGIG (reference sequence). The CDR3 has 13 amino acids. The CDR3 protein is CAWSVSGQGTKNF. As DNA, the CDR3 is TGTGCCTGGAGTGTATCTGGACAGGGAACGAAAAACTTC.